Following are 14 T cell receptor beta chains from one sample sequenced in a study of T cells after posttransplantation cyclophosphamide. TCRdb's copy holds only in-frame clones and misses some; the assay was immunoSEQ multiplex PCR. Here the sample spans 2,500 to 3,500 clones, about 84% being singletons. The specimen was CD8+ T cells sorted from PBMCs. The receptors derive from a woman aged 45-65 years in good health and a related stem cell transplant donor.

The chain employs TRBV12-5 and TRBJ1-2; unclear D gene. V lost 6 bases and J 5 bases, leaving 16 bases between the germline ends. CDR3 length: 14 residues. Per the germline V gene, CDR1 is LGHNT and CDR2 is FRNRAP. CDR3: CASGPGKFFYGYTF. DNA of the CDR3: TGTGCTAGTGGACCGGGGAAGTTCTTTTATGGCTACACCTTC.

The CDR3 nucleotides read TGTGCCAGCGGCCAGGGCACCGGGGAGCTGTTTTTT. It yields the protein CASGQGTGELFF. The V and J genes are TRBV6-6 and TRBJ2-2; TRBD1 is a possible D gene (5 bases). From germline, CDR1 is MNHNY and CDR2 SVGAGI (reference sequence). This CDR3 spans 12 amino acids. Trimming shortened V by 8 bases and J by 4 bases, and 8 bases separated the two germline ends.

DNA of the CDR3: TGCGCCAGCAGCCCATGGACAGGGGGTAGCTTAGGACCCACAGATACGCAGTATTTT. It is translated as CASSPWTGGSLGPTDTQYF. This chain joins TRBV5-1 and TRBJ2-3; 10 bases align to TRBD1. V lost 4 bases, J lost 2 bases, and 16 bases stayed unmatched. The CDR3 has 19 amino acids. In germline, CDR1 is SGHRS, CDR2 YFSETQ.

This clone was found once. In DNA form, the CDR3 reads TGTGCCAGCAGCTTCGGGACAGCTAGCAATCAGCCCCAGCATTTT. Amino acids: CASSFGTASNQPQHF. The chain joins TRBV13 to TRBJ1-5; TRBD1 agrees at 7 bases. V shed 3 bases, J shed 0 bases, and the junction held 2 bases outside the gene matches. The germline CDR1 and CDR2 sequences are PRHDT and FYEKMQ (reference sequence). The CDR3 runs 15 residues.

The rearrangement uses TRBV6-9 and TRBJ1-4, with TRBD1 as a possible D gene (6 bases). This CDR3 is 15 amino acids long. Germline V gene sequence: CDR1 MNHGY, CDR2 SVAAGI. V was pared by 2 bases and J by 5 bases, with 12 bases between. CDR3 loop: CASSYPGQKNEKLFF. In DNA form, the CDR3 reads TGTGCCAGCAGTTATCCCGGACAGAAGAATGAAAAACTGTTTTTT.

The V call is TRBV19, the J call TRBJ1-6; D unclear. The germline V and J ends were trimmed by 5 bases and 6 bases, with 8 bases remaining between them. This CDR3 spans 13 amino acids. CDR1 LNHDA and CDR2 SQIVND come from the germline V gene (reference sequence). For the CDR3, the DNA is TGTGCCAGTAGTGCAACGGGTAATTCACCCCTCCACTTT. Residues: CASSATGNSPLHF. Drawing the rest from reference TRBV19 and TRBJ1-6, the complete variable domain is DGGITQSPKYLFRKEGQNVTLSCEQNLNHDAMYWYRQDPGQGLRLIYYSQIVNDFQKGDIAEGYSVSREKKESFPLTVTSAQKNPTAFYLCASSATGNSPLHFGNGTRLTVT.

CDR3 DNA sequence: TGCGCCAGCACCTCGGACAGGGGGGTCTATGGCTACACCTTC. This encodes CASTSDRGVYGYTF. The chain joins TRBV4-1 to TRBJ1-2; 10 nucleotides agree with TRBD1. Unmatched junction bases numbered 6, after V lost 7 bases and J lost 4 bases. Germline V gene sequence: CDR1 MGHRA, CDR2 YSYEKL. CDR3 length: 14 residues.

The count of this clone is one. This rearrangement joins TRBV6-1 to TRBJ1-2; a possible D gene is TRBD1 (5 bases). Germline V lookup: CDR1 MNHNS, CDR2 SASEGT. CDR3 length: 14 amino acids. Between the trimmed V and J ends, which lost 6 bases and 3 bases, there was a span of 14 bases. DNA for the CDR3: TGTGCCAGCAGCCGAAGTGGGGGGGACTATGGCTACACCTTC. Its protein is CASSRSGGDYGYTF.

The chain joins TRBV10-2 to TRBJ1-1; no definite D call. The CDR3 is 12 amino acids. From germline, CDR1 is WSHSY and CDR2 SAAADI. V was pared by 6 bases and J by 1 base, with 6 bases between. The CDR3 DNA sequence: TGCGCCAGCAGGTCTACGAACACTGAAGCTTTCTTT. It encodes CASRSTNTEAFF.

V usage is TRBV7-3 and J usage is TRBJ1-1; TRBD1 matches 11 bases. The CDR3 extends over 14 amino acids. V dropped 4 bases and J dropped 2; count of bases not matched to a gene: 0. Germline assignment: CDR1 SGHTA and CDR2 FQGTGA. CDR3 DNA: TGTGCCAGCAGCTGGACAGGGGGCAACACTGAAGCTTTCTTT. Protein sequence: CASSWTGGNTEAFF.

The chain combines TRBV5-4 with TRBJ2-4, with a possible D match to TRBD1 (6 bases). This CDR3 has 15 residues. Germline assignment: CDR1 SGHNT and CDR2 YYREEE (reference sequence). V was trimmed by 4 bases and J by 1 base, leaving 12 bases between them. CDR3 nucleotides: TGTGCCAGCAGCCCGGACAGAGCGGCCAAAAACATTCAGTACTTC. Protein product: CASSPDRAAKNIQYF.

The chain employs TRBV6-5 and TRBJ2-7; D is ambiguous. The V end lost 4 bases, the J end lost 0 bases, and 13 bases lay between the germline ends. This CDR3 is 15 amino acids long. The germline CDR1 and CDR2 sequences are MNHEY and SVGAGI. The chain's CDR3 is CASSFSAESSYEQYF. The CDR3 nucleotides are TGTGCCAGCAGTTTCTCGGCGGAGAGCTCCTACGAGCAGTACTTC.

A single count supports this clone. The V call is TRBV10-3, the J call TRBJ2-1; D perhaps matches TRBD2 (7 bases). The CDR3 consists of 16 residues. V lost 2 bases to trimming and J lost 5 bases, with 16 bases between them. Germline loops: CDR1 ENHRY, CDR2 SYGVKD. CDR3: CAISEVVAGANNEQFF. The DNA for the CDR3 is TGTGCCATCAGTGAGGTAGTGGCGGGGGCTAACAATGAGCAGTTCTTC.

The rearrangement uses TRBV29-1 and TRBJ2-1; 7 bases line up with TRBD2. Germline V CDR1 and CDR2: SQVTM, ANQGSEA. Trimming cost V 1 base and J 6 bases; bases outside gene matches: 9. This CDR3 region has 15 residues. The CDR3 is CSVEGPREGFNEQFF. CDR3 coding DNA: TGCAGCGTTGAAGGACCCAGGGAGGGTTTCAATGAGCAGTTCTTC.